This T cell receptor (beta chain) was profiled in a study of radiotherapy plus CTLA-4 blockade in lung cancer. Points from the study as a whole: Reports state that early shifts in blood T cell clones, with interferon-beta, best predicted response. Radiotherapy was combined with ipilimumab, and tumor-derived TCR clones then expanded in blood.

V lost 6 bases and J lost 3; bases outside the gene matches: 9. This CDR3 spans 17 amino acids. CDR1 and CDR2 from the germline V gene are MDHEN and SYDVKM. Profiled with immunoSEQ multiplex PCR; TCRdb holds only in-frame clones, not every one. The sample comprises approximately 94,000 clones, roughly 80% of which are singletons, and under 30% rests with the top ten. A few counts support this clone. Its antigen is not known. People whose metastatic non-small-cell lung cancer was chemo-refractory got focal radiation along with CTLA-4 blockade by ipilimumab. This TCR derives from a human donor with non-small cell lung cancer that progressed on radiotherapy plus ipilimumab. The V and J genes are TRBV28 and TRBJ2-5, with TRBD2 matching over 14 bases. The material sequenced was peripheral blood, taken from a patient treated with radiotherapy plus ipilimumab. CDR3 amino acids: CASRHPGLAGAEETQYF. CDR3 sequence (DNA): TGTGCCAGCAGGCATCCGGGACTAGCGGGAGCCGAAGAGACCCAGTACTTC.